This T cell receptor (beta chain) was sequenced for a study of shared T cell receptors in the human thymus. Using immunoSEQ multiplex PCR, the repertoire was profiled, and TCRdb retains in-frame clones only, with some absent. The table records about 660,000 clones, approximately 87% of them present only once. The V segment lost 11 bases and the J segment 5 bases; nucleotides outside the gene matches: 9. CDR3 length: 13 amino acids. Germline CDR1 reads MNHNS; CDR2 reads SASEGT. The same data also went into a second study, on human thymus T cells. That report notes: Thymic tissue was derived from resections collected during corrective heart surgery. Thymic and blood repertoires appeared to carry a bias in their V and J gene usage. Unrelated individuals had highly overlapping thymic repertoires, as reported in related research.

The rearrangement uses TRBV6-1 and TRBJ2-7, with 10 positions matching TRBD2. The sequence was collected from a boy less than two years old with a congenital heart defect. The sequenced sample consisted of thymocytes. CDR3 sequence (DNA): TGTGCCGGGCAGGGACTAGCGATCAACGAGCAGTACTTC. Translated, it gives CAGQGLAINEQYF.